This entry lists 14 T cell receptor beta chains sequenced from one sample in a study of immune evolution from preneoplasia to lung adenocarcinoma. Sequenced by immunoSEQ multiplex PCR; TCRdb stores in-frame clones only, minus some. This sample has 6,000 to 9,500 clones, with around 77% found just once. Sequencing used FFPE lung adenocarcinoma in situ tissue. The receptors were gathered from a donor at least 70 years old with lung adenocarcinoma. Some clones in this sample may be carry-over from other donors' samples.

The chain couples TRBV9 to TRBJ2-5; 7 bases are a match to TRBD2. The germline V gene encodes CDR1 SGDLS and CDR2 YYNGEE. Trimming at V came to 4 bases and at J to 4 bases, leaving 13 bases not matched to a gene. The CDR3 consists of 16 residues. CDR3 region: CASSPGGRAVGETQYF. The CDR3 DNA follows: TGTGCCAGCAGCCCAGGAGGGAGGGCCGTCGGAGAGACCCAGTACTTC.

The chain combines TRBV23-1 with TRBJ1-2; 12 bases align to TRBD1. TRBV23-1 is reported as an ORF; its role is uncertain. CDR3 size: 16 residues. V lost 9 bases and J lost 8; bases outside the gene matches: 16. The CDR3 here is CARLFPFGDRGRGYTF. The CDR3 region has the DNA TGCGCCAGACTCTTCCCGTTTGGGGACAGGGGGCGGGGCTACACCTTC.

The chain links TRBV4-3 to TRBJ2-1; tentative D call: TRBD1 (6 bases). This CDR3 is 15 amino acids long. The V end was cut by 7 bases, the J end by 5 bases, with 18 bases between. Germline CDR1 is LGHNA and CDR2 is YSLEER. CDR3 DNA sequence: TGCGCCAGCAAGCGGACAGCCGGCTCGGACAATGAGCAGTTCTTC. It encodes CASKRTAGSDNEQFF.

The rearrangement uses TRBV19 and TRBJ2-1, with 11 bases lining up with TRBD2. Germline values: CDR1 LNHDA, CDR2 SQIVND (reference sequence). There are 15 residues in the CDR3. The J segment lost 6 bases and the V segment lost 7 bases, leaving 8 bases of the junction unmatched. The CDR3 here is CASKISGGATNEQFF. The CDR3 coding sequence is TGTGCCAGTAAAATTAGCGGGGGGGCCACCAATGAGCAGTTCTTC.

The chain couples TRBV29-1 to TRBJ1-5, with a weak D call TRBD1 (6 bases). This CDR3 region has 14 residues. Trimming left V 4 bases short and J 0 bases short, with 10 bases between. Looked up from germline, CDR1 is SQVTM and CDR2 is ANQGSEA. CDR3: CSVARGHSNQPQHF. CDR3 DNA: TGCAGCGTTGCCCGGGGGCATAGCAATCAGCCCCAGCATTTT.

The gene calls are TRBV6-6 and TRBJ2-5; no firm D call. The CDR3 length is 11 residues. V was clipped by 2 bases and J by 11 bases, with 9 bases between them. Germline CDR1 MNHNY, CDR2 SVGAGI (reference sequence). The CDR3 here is CASSYDYQQYF. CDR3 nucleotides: TGTGCCAGCAGTTACGATTACCAGCAGTACTTC.

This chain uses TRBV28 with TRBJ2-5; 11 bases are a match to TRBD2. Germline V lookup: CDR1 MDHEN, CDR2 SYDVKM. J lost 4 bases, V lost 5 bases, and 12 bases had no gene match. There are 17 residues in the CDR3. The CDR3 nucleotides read TGTGCCAGCAGTCCCGAAAGGGGACTAGCGGCTCGAGAGACCCAGTACTTC. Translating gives CASSPERGLAARETQYF. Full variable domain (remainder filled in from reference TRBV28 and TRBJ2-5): DVKVTQSSRYLVKRTGEKVFLECVQDMDHENMFWYRQDPGLGLRLIYFSYDVKMKEKGDIPEGYSVSREKKERFSLILESASTNQTSMYLCASSPERGLAARETQYFGPGTRLLVL.

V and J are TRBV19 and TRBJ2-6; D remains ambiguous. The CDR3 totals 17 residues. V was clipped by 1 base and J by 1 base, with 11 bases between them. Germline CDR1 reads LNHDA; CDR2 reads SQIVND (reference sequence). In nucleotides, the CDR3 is TGTGCCAGTAGTATAGGCGGCAGTACTTCTGGGGCCAACGTCCTGACTTTC. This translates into CASSIGGSTSGANVLTF.

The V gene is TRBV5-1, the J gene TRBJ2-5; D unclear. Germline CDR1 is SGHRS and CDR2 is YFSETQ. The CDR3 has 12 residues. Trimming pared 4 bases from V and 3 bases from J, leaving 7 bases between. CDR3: CASSLGKETQYF. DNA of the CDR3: TGCGCCAGCAGCCTAGGGAAAGAGACCCAGTACTTC.

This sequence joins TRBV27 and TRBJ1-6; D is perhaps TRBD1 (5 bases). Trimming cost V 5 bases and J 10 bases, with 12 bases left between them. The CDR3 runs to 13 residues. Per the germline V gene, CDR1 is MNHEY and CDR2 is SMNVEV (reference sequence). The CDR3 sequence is CASSETVYSPLHF. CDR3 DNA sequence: TGTGCCAGCAGTGAGACAGTTTACTCACCCCTCCACTTT.

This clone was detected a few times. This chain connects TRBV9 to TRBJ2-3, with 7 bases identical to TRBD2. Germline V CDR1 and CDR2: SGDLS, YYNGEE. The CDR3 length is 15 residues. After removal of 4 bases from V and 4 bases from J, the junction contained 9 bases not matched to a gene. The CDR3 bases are TGTGCCAGCAGCCCCTTTGCGGGAGCCGCAGATACGCAGTATTTT. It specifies CASSPFAGAADTQYF.

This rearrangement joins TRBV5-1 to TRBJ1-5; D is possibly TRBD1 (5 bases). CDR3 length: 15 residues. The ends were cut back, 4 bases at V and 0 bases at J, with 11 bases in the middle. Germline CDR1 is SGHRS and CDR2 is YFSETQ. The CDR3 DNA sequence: TGCGCCAGCAGCCGCGGGACGGATAGCAATCAGCCCCAGCATTTT. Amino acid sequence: CASSRGTDSNQPQHF.

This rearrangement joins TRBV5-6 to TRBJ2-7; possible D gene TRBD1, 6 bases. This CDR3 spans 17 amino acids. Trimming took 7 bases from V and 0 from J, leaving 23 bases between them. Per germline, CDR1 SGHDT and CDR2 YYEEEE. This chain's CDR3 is CASSSRPLGAASYEQYF. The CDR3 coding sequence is TGTGCCAGCTCGAGCAGGCCGCTGGGGGCGGCCTCCTACGAGCAGTACTTC.

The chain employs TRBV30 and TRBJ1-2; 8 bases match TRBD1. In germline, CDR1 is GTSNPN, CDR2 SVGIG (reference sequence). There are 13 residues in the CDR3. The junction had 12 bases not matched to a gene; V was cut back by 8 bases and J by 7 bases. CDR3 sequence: CAALGTGSFGYTF. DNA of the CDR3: TGTGCCGCCCTTGGGACAGGAAGTTTTGGCTACACCTTC.